A selection of T cell receptor beta chains follows, all from one sample in a study of cytomegalovirus exposure and HLA in healthy donors. Profiling relied on immunoSEQ multiplex PCR, and the TCRdb table lists in-frame clones only, not all of them. The sample contains 69,000 or so clones, roughly 76% of which appear only once. The sequenced sample consisted of PBMCs. These receptors were taken from a man younger than 30 in good health and CMV-seronegative. Each CDR3 is given with its conserved first and last residue. Fields, in order: clone size, D gene, V gene, J gene, CDR3 protein, CDR3 DNA. A D gene is named only where the DNA matches it firmly. Where a row states a size, it is once, few, many or the class of an expanded clone; other rows omit it.

>.|.|TRBV19|TRBJ2-5
CASSIRAGEETQYF
TGTGCCAGTAGTATCCGAGCAGGGGAAGAGACCCAGTACTTC
>once|TRBD1|TRBV7-9|TRBJ1-4
CASSPTGGANEKLFF
TGTGCCAGCAGTCCTACAGGGGGGGCTAATGAAAAACTGTTTTTT
>.|.|TRBV5-4|TRBJ1-1
CASRADVGGLTEAFF
TGTGCCAGCAGGGCCGACGTTGGGGGCCTCACTGAAGCTTTCTTT
>.|TRBD1|TRBV28|TRBJ1-2
CASSLDREGYGYTF
TGTGCCAGCAGTTTGGACAGGGAGGGTTATGGCTACACCTTC
>.|TRBD1|TRBV7-9|TRBJ2-7
CASSPRGGAVDEQYF
TGTGCCAGCAGCCCTCGAGGGGGCGCCGTGGACGAGCAGTACTTC
>.|TRBD1|TRBV28|TRBJ1-2
CASSEQGVYGYTF
TGTGCCAGCAGTGAGCAGGGGGTGTATGGCTACACCTTC
>.|.|TRBV7-6|TRBJ2-2
CASSFQASANTGELFF
TGTGCCAGCAGCTTTCAAGCTAGCGCTAACACCGGGGAGCTGTTTTTT
>.|TRBD1|TRBV5-4|TRBJ2-3
CASSSTGLDTQYF
TGTGCCAGCAGCTCGACAGGGTTAGATACGCAGTATTTT
>few|TRBD1|TRBV5-5|TRBJ1-1
CASSFTGVEAFF
TGTGCCAGCAGCTTTACAGGGGTTGAAGCTTTCTTT
>.|.|TRBV2|TRBJ2-1
CAILRGTSSYNEQFF
TGTGCCATCCTGCGGGGTACCAGCTCCTACAATGAGCAGTTCTTC
>.|.|TRBV28|TRBJ2-1
CASSLQGSYNEQFF
TGTGCCAGCAGTTTACAGGGCTCCTACAATGAGCAGTTCTTC
>.|TRBD2|TRBV9|TRBJ2-5
CASSAWTSGGQETQYF
TGTGCCAGCAGCGCATGGACTAGCGGGGGCCAAGAGACCCAGTACTTC
>.|.|TRBV29-1|TRBJ1-5
CSVAVTATSNQPQHF
TGCAGCGTTGCGGTAACAGCAACTAGCAATCAGCCCCAGCATTTT
>.|TRBD1|TRBV19|TRBJ1-1
CASSTTGVNTEAFF
TGTGCCAGTAGTACGACAGGGGTGAACACTGAAGCTTTCTTT
>few|TRBD2|TRBV11-1|TRBJ2-1
CASSPRGGGASYNEQFF
TGTGCCAGCAGCCCTCGGGGCGGGGGGGCGAGCTACAATGAGCAGTTCTTC
>.|TRBD1|TRBV25-1|TRBJ1-6
CASSRQGDSPLHF
TGTGCCAGCAGCCGACAGGGGGATTCACCCCTCCACTTT
>once|.|TRBV10-1|TRBJ2-7
CASSWAASYEQYF
TGCGCCAGCAGTTGGGCAGCCTCCTACGAGCAGTACTTC
>few|.|TRBV7-2|TRBJ1-1
CASSSSRRLWMNTEAFF
TGTGCCAGCAGCTCTAGTCGGAGGTTGTGGATGAACACTGAAGCTTTCTTT
>.|.|TRBV6-1|TRBJ1-2
CASSEGVLANYGYTF
TGTGCCAGCAGTGAAGGAGTTTTGGCTAACTATGGCTACACCTTC
>.|.|TRBV6-5|TRBJ1-1
CASSYGPGNEAFF
TGTGCCAGCAGTTACGGTCCGGGGAATGAAGCTTTCTTT
>.|.|TRBV2|TRBJ1-5
CASSEAGTIHSNQPQHF
TGTGCCAGCAGTGAAGCCGGGACAATCCATAGCAATCAGCCCCAGCATTTT
>few|TRBD1|TRBV6-4|TRBJ1-6
CASSDSGQGSSPLHF
TGTGCCAGCAGTGACTCGGGACAGGGGTCTTCACCCCTCCACTTT
>.|TRBD2|TRBV28|TRBJ2-1
CASSSPTSGAYNEQFF
TGTGCCAGCAGTTCCCCGACTAGCGGAGCTTACAATGAGCAGTTCTTC
>.|TRBD2|TRBV6-1|TRBJ2-3
CASSAKRGGSTDTQYF
TGTGCCAGCAGTGCAAAACGGGGGGGTAGCACAGATACGCAGTATTTT
>.|.|TRBV28|TRBJ2-5
CASSLHRGILQETQYF
TGTGCCAGCAGTTTACATCGGGGAATCTTGCAAGAGACCCAGTACTTC
>.|TRBD1|TRBV27|TRBJ1-1
CASSARDRGKLEAFF
TGTGCCAGCAGTGCGAGGGACAGGGGTAAGCTTGAAGCTTTCTTT
>.|.|TRBV5-1|TRBJ2-5
CASSLVAGGYQETQYF
TGCGCCAGCAGCTTGGTAGCAGGGGGGTACCAAGAGACCCAGTACTTC
>.|.|TRBV30|TRBJ1-1
CAWTLDRLAFF
TGTGCCTGGACCCTGGACAGATTGGCTTTCTTT
>.|.|TRBV4-2|TRBJ1-2
CASSQDRTDYYGYTF
TGTGCCAGCAGCCAAGACAGGACGGACTACTATGGCTACACCTTC
>.|.|TRBV11-2|TRBJ1-6
CASSLVAGTGSPLHF
TGTGCCAGCAGCTTAGTCGCGGGGACGGGCTCACCCCTCCACTTT
>few|.|TRBV9|TRBJ2-2
CASSGAIGTGELFF
TGTGCCAGCAGTGGGGCTATAGGGACCGGGGAGCTGTTTTTT
>.|TRBD1|TRBV6-1|TRBJ1-2
CASTPNRDRIYGYTF
TGTGCCAGCACCCCCAACCGGGACAGGATATATGGCTACACCTTC
>.|TRBD1|TRBV6-1|TRBJ1-2
CASRGQGRGYTF
TGTGCCAGCAGGGGACAGGGCCGGGGCTACACCTTC
>.|TRBD1|TRBV27|TRBJ1-1
CASSLLGTGASAGDEAFF
TGTGCCAGCAGTTTACTCGGGACAGGGGCCTCCGCAGGGGATGAAGCTTTCTTT
>.|TRBD1|TRBV9|TRBJ2-3
CASSARDRGADTQYF
TGTGCCAGCAGCGCCCGGGACAGGGGTGCAGATACGCAGTATTTT
>.|.|TRBV2|TRBJ2-3
CASIRRDTDTQYF
TGTGCCAGCATTAGGCGGGACACAGATACGCAGTATTTT
>.|.|TRBV7-2|TRBJ1-4
CASSLTVTVHEKLFF
TGTGCCAGCAGCTTAACGGTAACGGTCCATGAAAAACTGTTTTTT
>.|TRBD1|TRBV9|TRBJ1-3
CASSAHGTGGTGNTIYF
TGTGCCAGCAGCGCCCACGGGACAGGGGGCACTGGAAACACCATATATTTT
>.|TRBD1|TRBV10-3|TRBJ2-5
CAISGTGLETQYF
TGTGCCATCAGTGGGACAGGTTTGGAGACCCAGTACTTC
>.|TRBD1|TRBV7-4|TRBJ1-5
CASSWTGELGNQPQHF
TGTGCCAGCAGCTGGACAGGGGAGCTGGGCAATCAGCCCCAGCATTTT
>.|TRBD1|TRBV14|TRBJ2-7
CASSQPGTGGYEQYF
TGTGCCAGCAGCCAGCCCGGGACAGGGGGCTACGAGCAGTACTTC
>few|.|TRBV11-2|TRBJ2-1
CASSLSDGPYNEQFF
TGTGCCAGCAGCTTATCCGATGGGCCTTACAATGAGCAGTTCTTC
>.|TRBD1|TRBV6-1|TRBJ1-5
CASSETGGGQPQHF
TGTGCCAGCAGTGAAACAGGGGGTGGACAGCCCCAGCATTTT
>.|TRBD1|TRBV6-1|TRBJ2-7
CASSGFATGKDFSYEQYF
TGTGCCAGCAGTGGGTTCGCGACAGGGAAGGACTTTTCCTACGAGCAGTACTTC
>.|.|TRBV5-1|TRBJ2-5
CASSLRTEETQYF
TGCGCCAGCAGCCTAAGGACAGAAGAGACCCAGTACTTC
>.|TRBD1|TRBV28|TRBJ1-5
CASSPGGFNSNQPQHF
TGTGCCAGCAGCCCAGGGGGATTTAATAGCAATCAGCCCCAGCATTTT
>.|.|TRBV27|TRBJ1-1
CASSFLMNTEAFF
TGTGCCAGCAGTTTCCTTATGAACACTGAAGCTTTCTTT
>.|TRBD2|TRBV9|TRBJ2-3
CASSVVSLFPGGTQYF
TGTGCCAGCAGCGTAGTCTCCTTGTTTCCGGGGGGTACGCAGTATTTT
>.|TRBD1|TRBV6-6|TRBJ1-5
CASVRGRDNQPQHF
TGTGCCAGCGTTAGGGGGCGGGACAATCAGCCCCAGCATTTT
>once|.|TRBV28|TRBJ1-2
CASSPAGDVPYGYTF
TGTGCCAGCAGCCCGGCAGGGGATGTTCCCTATGGCTACACCTTC
>.|.|TRBV11-1|TRBJ1-6
CASSLRDNNNSPLHF
TGTGCCAGCAGCTTGCGCGACAACAATAATTCACCCCTCCACTTT
>once|.|TRBV9|TRBJ2-3
CASSVAAGLSTDTQYF
TGTGCCAGCAGCGTAGCTGCGGGGCTTAGCACAGATACGCAGTATTTT
>.|.|TRBV6-1|TRBJ2-5
CASSVRGRETQYF
TGTGCCAGCAGTGTTAGGGGCCGGGAGACCCAGTACTTC
>.|TRBD1|TRBV5-1|TRBJ1-1
CASSLPGQRRMNTEAFF
TGCGCCAGCAGCTTGCCGGGACAGCGGAGGATGAACACTGAAGCTTTCTTT
>.|TRBD1|TRBV7-9|TRBJ2-5
CASSFGDRETQYF
TGTGCCAGCAGCTTCGGGGACAGGGAGACCCAGTACTTC
>.|.|TRBV5-5|TRBJ2-1
CASSNRGGGQGYNEQFF
TGTGCCAGCAGCAATAGGGGGGGCGGACAGGGATACAATGAGCAGTTCTTC
>.|TRBD1|TRBV4-1|TRBJ2-5
CASRTSDRVGETQYF
TGCGCCAGCAGGACCTCCGACAGGGTTGGAGAGACCCAGTACTTC
>.|.|TRBV4-3|TRBJ2-3
CASSQEIGFGSKADTQYF
TGCGCCAGCAGCCAAGAGATCGGTTTCGGATCCAAAGCGGATACGCAGTATTTT
>once|TRBD1|TRBV5-1|TRBJ1-2
CASSRGTGGLDGYTF
TGCGCCAGCAGCCGGGGGACAGGGGGCCTAGATGGCTACACCTTC